This passage covers 5 T cell receptor beta chains from one sample sequenced in a study of T cells after yellow fever vaccination. MiXCR, run by TCRdb on the 5' RACE reads, gives a single entry per CDR3 protein. The table has hundreds of thousands of distinct CDR3 sequences, about 3.5% seen once. The sample in question was PBMCs, obtained on the day of the yellow fever booster vaccination. The receptors were gathered from a man aged 18 to 30 who received the YFV17D yellow fever vaccine.

This clonotype was counted at least ten times. The CDR3 here is CASRSSGVFGYEQYV. CDR3 nucleotide sequence: TGTGCCAGCAGGTCTAGTGGAGTGTTTGGGTACGAGCAGTACGTC. V gene TRBV6-5 combines with J gene TRBJ2-7, with D unclear. CDR1 and CDR2 (germline): MNHEY, SVGAGI. CDR3 length: 15 residues. V was cut by 6 bases and J by 4 bases, with 19 bases left in between.

This clonotype was counted ten times or more. This chain connects TRBV18 to TRBJ1-5; D is undetermined. CDR1 is KGHSH, CDR2 LQKENI, per germline. The V end lost 3 bases, the J end lost 7 bases, and 10 bases lay between the germline ends. This CDR3 spans 13 amino acids. In nucleotides, the CDR3 is TGTGCCAGCTCACCTACCCTAAACCAGCCCCAGCATTTT. Its translation is CASSPTLNQPQHF.

The chain combines TRBV29-1 with TRBJ2-2; 7 bases match TRBD2. V shed 4 bases and J 6 bases; nucleotides not matched to a gene: 8. This CDR3 spans 14 amino acids. Germline V lookup: CDR1 SQVTM, CDR2 ANQGSEA. CDR3 protein: CSVAVQGGAGELFF. In nucleotides, the CDR3 is TGCAGCGTTGCGGTTCAGGGAGGGGCCGGGGAGCTGTTTTTT.

This clonotype was detected many times. The V and J genes are TRBV5-1 and TRBJ1-1; tentatively, D is TRBD1 (5 bases). Germline V CDR1 and CDR2: SGHRS, YFSETQ. The CDR3 runs to 14 residues. The ends were cut back, 4 bases at V and 11 bases at J, with 21 bases in the middle. CDR3 sequence reads: CASSPWIETADAFF. In nucleotides, the CDR3 is TGCGCCAGCAGCCCTTGGATCGAGACAGCCGACGCTTTCTTT.

This clonotype was counted ten times or more. This sequence joins TRBV25-1 and TRBJ2-1; TRBD1 matches 8 bases. The V gene's germline CDR1 is MGHDK and CDR2 SYGVNS. This CDR3 is built from 15 residues. V shed 1 base and J 7 bases; nucleotides not matched to a gene: 6. The CDR3 nucleotides are TGTGCCAGCAGTGAATTCGGCAGGGGGCGGAATGAGCAGTTCTTC. Its protein product is CASSEFGRGRNEQFF.